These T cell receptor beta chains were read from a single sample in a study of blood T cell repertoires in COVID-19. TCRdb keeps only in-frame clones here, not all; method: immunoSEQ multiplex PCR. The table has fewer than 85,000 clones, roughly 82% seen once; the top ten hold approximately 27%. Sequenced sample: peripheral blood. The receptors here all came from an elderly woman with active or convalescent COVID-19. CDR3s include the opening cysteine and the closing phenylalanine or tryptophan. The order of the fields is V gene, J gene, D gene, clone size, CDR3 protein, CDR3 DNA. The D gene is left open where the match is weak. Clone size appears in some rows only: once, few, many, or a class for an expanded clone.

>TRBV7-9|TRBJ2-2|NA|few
CASSTFIGAPGELFF
TGTGCCAGCAGCACATTTATAGGGGCGCCTGGGGAGCTGTTTTTT
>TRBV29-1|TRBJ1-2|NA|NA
CSVDGFNNNYGYTF
TGCAGCGTTGATGGCTTTAATAATAACTATGGCTACACCTTC
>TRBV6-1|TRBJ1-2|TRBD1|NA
CASSDQAGGRDGYTF
TGTGCCAGCAGTGATCAGGCAGGGGGTCGGGATGGCTACACCTTC
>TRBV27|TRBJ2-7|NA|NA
CASSPSRGPYEQYF
TGTGCCAGCAGTCCCTCAAGGGGCCCCTACGAGCAGTACTTC
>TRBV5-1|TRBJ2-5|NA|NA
CASTRGQQETQYF
TGCGCCAGCACTCGTGGACAGCAAGAGACCCAGTACTTC
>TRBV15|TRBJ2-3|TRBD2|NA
CATSRALAGGGDTQYF
TGTGCCACCAGCAGAGCCTTAGCGGGGGGTGGTGATACGCAGTATTTT
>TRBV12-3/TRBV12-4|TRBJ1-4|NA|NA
CASTPLTEEKLFF
TGTGCCAGCACCCCATTAACAGAGGAAAAACTGTTTTTT
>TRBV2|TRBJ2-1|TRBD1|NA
CASSSSTGTGFNEQFF
TGTGCCAGCAGCTCCTCAACCGGGACAGGGTTTAATGAGCAGTTCTTC
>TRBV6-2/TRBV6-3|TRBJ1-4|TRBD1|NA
CASSYATGGGEKLFF
TGTGCCAGCAGTTACGCGACAGGGGGCGGTGAAAAACTGTTTTTT
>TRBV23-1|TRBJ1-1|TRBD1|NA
CASPTRGQDEALSTEAFF
TGCGCCAGCCCCACTCGGGGACAGGATGAGGCCTTGAGCACTGAAGCTTTCTTT
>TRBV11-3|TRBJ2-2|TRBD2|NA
CASSPSGGGNTGELFF
TGTGCCAGCAGCCCTAGCGGGGGAGGGAACACCGGGGAGCTGTTTTTT
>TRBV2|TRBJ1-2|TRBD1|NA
CASSRDRLNYGYTF
TGTGCCAGCAGCCGGGACAGGCTGAACTATGGCTACACCTTC
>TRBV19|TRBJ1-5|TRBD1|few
CASNTWVDRVDQPQHF
TGTGCCAGTAACACTTGGGTAGACAGGGTCGATCAGCCCCAGCATTTT
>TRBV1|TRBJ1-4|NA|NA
CTSSQDQRDTNEKLFF
TGCACCAGCAGCCAAGATCAGCGAGATACTAATGAAAAACTGTTTTTT
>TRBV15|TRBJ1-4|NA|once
CATSRHRINEKLFF
TGTGCCACCAGCAGACACAGGATAAATGAAAAACTGTTTTTT
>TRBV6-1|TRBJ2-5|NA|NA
CASSEEWAGLETQYF
TGTGCCAGCAGTGAAGAGTGGGCAGGGTTGGAGACCCAGTACTTC
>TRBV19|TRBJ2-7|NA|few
CASSIYRGTEQYF
TGTGCCAGTAGTATATACCGGGGGACCGAGCAGTACTTC
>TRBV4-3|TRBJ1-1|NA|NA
CASSQETGNTEAFF
TGCGCCAGCAGCCAAGAGACAGGGAACACTGAAGCTTTCTTT
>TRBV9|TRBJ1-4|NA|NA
CASSVDGGREKLFF
TGTGCCAGCAGCGTAGATGGGGGCCGGGAAAAACTGTTTTTT
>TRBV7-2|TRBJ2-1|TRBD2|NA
CASSFASGGSYNEQFF
TGTGCCAGCAGCTTTGCTAGCGGGGGATCCTACAATGAGCAGTTCTTC
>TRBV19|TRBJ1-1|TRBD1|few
CASSLRDSLNTEAFF
TGTGCCAGTAGCCTCCGGGACAGTTTGAACACTGAAGCTTTCTTT
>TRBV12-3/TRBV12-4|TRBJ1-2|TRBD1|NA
CASTRTGAGYTF
TGTGCCAGCACCAGGACAGGGGCCGGCTACACCTTC
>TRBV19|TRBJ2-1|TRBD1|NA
CASSILWRGDRGINEQFF
TGTGCCAGTAGTATCCTGTGGCGTGGGGACAGGGGGATTAATGAGCAGTTCTTC
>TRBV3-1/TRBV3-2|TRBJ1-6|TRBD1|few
CASSPGGSNSPLHF
TGTGCCAGCAGCCCAGGGGGGAGTAATTCACCCCTCCACTTT
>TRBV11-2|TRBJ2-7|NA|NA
CASSPNRVSYEQYF
TGTGCCAGCAGCCCTAACAGGGTCTCCTACGAGCAGTACTTC
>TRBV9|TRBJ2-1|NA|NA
CASSVGKPSSYNEQFF
TGTGCCAGCAGCGTAGGAAAGCCAAGCTCCTACAATGAGCAGTTCTTC
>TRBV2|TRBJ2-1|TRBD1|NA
CASSRDRGKHEQFF
TGTGCCAGCTCGAGGGACAGGGGTAAACATGAGCAGTTCTTC
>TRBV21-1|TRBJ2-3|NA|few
CASILRDRCTDTQYF
TGTGCCAGCATCCTCCGGGACAGATGCACAGATACGCAGTATTTT
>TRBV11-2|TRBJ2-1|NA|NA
CASSLGVVVAGSSYNEQFF
TGTGCCAGCAGCTTAGGGGTTGTTGTAGCTGGAAGCTCCTACAATGAGCAGTTCTTC
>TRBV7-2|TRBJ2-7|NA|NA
CASSIMPSRAYEQYF
TGTGCCAGCAGCATCATGCCGTCGAGGGCCTACGAGCAGTACTTC
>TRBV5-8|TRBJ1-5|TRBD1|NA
CASSRGDRGVDQPQHF
TGTGCCAGCAGCCGGGGGGACAGGGGTGTCGATCAGCCCCAGCATTTT
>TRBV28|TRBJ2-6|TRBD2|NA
CASNIGGAGANVLTF
TGTGCCAGCAACATTGGGGGGGCTGGGGCCAACGTCCTGACTTTC
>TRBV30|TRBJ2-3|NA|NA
CAWSRGLTTDTQYF
TGTGCCTGGAGTCGAGGACTTACCACAGATACGCAGTATTTT
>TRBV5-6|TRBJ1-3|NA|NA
CASSRRDIYSSGNTIYF
TGTGCCAGCAGCCGCCGGGACATCTACAGCTCTGGAAACACCATATATTTT
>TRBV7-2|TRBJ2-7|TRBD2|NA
CASKRTSGGSYEQYF
TGTGCCAGCAAGAGGACTAGCGGGGGGTCTTACGAGCAGTACTTC
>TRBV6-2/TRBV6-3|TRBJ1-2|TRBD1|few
CASSRGTAYGYTF
TGTGCCAGCAGCCGAGGGACAGCATATGGCTACACCTTC
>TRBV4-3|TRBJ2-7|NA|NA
CASSHGVGGEQYF
TGCGCCAGCAGCCATGGTGTAGGGGGCGAGCAGTACTTC
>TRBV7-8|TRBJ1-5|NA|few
CASSPRRRGSNQPQHF
TGTGCCAGCAGCCCCCGCCGGAGGGGCAGCAATCAGCCCCAGCATTTT
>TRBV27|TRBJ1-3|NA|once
CASSPLGTLSSGNTIYF
TGTGCCAGCAGCCCACTCGGGACACTGAGCTCTGGAAACACCATATATTTT
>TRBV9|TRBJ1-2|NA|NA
CASSARGQLNYGYTF
TGTGCCAGCAGCGCCCGGGGACAACTTAACTATGGCTACACCTTC
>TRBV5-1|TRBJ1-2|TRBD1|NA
CASSQGQGARGYTF
TGCGCCAGCAGCCAGGGACAGGGGGCGCGTGGCTACACCTTC